This T cell receptor (beta chain) was captured by sequencing in a study of shared clonotypes between healthy human individuals. Repertoires were generated with immunoSEQ multiplex PCR, while TCRdb's copy carries only in-frame clones and drops some. The table includes fewer than 700,000 clones, around 78% detected once. V was pared by 3 bases and J by 3 bases, with 3 bases of the junction left unmatched. The CDR3 is 15 amino acids. CDR1 and CDR2 from the germline V gene are SGHRS and YFSETQ. V usage is TRBV5-1 and J usage is TRBJ2-1, with 10 bases lining up with TRBD2. Sequenced material: PBMCs. The source of this sequence is a woman between 40 and 55 years old in good health. Some clones in this sample may be carry-over from other donors' samples. The CDR3 DNA reads TGCGCCAGCAGCTCAACTAGCGGGAACTACAATGAGCAGTTCTTC. It codes for CASSSTSGNYNEQFF.